The 27 T cell receptor beta chains listed next were all sequenced from one sample in a study of blood T cell repertoires in COVID-19. Only in-frame clones appear in the TCRdb table, and some are missing; sequencing was by immunoSEQ multiplex PCR. The sample has around 150,000 clones; 84% are singletons. Sequenced sample: peripheral blood. The source is a man in his thirties or forties with COVID-19, enrolled during active disease.

The rearrangement links TRBV30 to TRBJ1-2; D remains ambiguous. From germline, CDR1 is GTSNPN and CDR2 SVGIG (reference sequence). V gave up 5 bases and J gave up 2 bases, with 9 bases separating them. The CDR3 has 12 residues. The CDR3 loop reads CAWGFTNYGYTF. DNA of the CDR3: TGTGCCTGGGGATTTACAAACTATGGCTACACCTTC.

In its sample, this clone was seen once. The rearrangement uses TRBV12-3 or TRBV12-4 and TRBJ2-7; TRBD1 is a possible D gene (5 bases). The CDR3 is 11 residues long. V lost 5 bases to trimming and J lost 9 bases, with 11 bases between them. The CDR3: CASSRGIGQYF. CDR3 nucleotides: TGTGCCAGCAGTAGGGGTATAGGGCAGTACTTC.

J is TRBJ1-5 and V is TRBV16; TRBD1 aligns across 8 bases. This CDR3 is built from 16 residues. Germline CDR1 reads KGHSY; CDR2 reads FQNENV. With 6 bases clipped from V and 1 base from J, the junction kept 8 bases outside the gene matches. CDR3 coding DNA: TGTGCCAGCAGAAGAGACAGGGGATGGAGCAATCAGCCCCAGCATTTT. It is translated as CASRRDRGWSNQPQHF.

The chain is built from TRBV12-5 and TRBJ2-1, with D perhaps matching TRBD2 (5 bases). Trimming pared 3 bases from V and 7 bases from J, leaving 10 bases between. Germline CDR1 reads LGHNT; CDR2 reads FRNRAP. The CDR3 length is 13 residues. CDR3 nucleotides: TGTGCTAGTGGTTTCGGGATCCCGAATGAGCAGTTCTTC. Its translation: CASGFGIPNEQFF. Variable domain in full (rest from reference TRBV12-5 and TRBJ2-1): DARVTQTPRHKVTEMGQEVTMRCQPILGHNTVFWYRQTMMQGLELLAYFRNRAPLDDSGMPKDRFSAEMPDATLATLKIQPSEPRDSAVYFCASGFGIPNEQFFGPGTRLTVL.

The V and J genes are TRBV4-1 and TRBJ2-5; tentative D call: TRBD2 (5 bases). Germline loops: CDR1 MGHRA, CDR2 YSYEKL. This CDR3 contains 14 residues. V lost 3 bases, J lost 5 bases, and 13 bases lay in between. The DNA of the CDR3 is TGCGCCAGCAGCCAGGCGGCGGGTCGGGAGACCCAGTACTTC. Amino acid sequence: CASSQAAGRETQYF.

The chain is built from TRBV25-1 and TRBJ1-2, with D maybe TRBD1 (6 bases). This CDR3 is 14 amino acids long. Germline V gene sequence: CDR1 MGHDK, CDR2 SYGVNS. Trimming removed 3 bases from V and 5 bases from J, with 13 bases in between. The CDR3 region is CASSEDREIYGYTF. The CDR3, as DNA: TGTGCCAGCAGTGAGGACAGAGAAATATATGGCTACACCTTC.

The rearrangement uses TRBV4-1 and TRBJ1-2, with TRBD1 matching 8 bases. V shed 0 bases, J shed 4 bases, and the junction held 4 bases outside the gene matches. CDR1 is MGHRA and CDR2 is YSYEKL in the germline V gene. There are 15 residues in the CDR3. CDR3: CASSQDTGGTYGYTF. The CDR3 DNA sequence: TGCGCCAGCAGCCAAGATACAGGGGGGACCTATGGCTACACCTTC.

This chain links TRBV3-1 (or the pseudogene TRBV3-2) with TRBJ2-2, with a tentative D call TRBD2 (5 bases). Trimming removed 2 bases from V and 4 bases from J, with 11 bases in between. CDR3 length: 15 amino acids. Germline assignment: CDR1 LGHDT and CDR2 YNNKEL (reference sequence). In nucleotides, the CDR3 is TGTGCCAGCAGCCAAAGGAGGTGGGTCACCGGGGAGCTGTTTTTT. Translation gives CASSQRRWVTGELFF.

The CDR3 loop is CASSLTGGAQPQHF. The CDR3 nucleotides are TGTGCCAGCAGCCTTACAGGGGGCGCACAGCCCCAGCATTTT. V and J are TRBV4-2 and TRBJ1-5; 9 bases align to TRBD1. Germline CDR1 and CDR2: LGHNA and YNFKEQ. The CDR3 consists of 14 residues. Trimming removed 4 bases from V and 7 bases from J; junction bases left unmatched: 5.

This chain links TRBV6-5 with TRBJ1-1; a weak D match, TRBD1 (5 bases). This CDR3 contains 13 residues. Trimming cost V 6 bases and J 6 bases, with 14 bases left between them. CDR1 and CDR2 (germline): MNHEY, SVGAGI. The CDR3 nucleotides are TGTGCCAGCAGATCTTTCACAGGATCTGAAGCTTTCTTT. Translating it yields CASRSFTGSEAFF.

The chain joins TRBV28 to TRBJ1-1; TRBD1 aligns across 8 bases. V gave up 5 bases and J gave up 10 bases; unmatched junction bases: 9. The germline gives CDR1 MDHEN, CDR2 SYDVKM. CDR3 length: 13 amino acids. The CDR3 spells CASSQGAPGGAFF. The CDR3, as DNA: TGTGCCAGCAGTCAGGGGGCCCCGGGAGGAGCTTTCTTT.

V usage is TRBV28 and J usage is TRBJ1-1; D gene uncertain. This CDR3 is 14 amino acids long. Per the germline V gene, CDR1 is MDHEN and CDR2 is SYDVKM. The ends were cut back, 6 bases at V and 4 bases at J, with 15 bases in the middle. This CDR3 reads CASSKLGGSTEAFF. DNA of the CDR3: TGTGCCAGCAGCAAATTGGGCGGGAGCACTGAAGCTTTCTTT.

V is TRBV28 and J is TRBJ1-4; maybe TRBD1 (6 bases). There are 16 residues in the CDR3. Trimming left V 4 bases short and J 3 bases short, with 15 bases between. Germline loops: CDR1 MDHEN, CDR2 SYDVKM. This CDR3 is CASSSFGGAANEKLFF. CDR3 bases: TGTGCCAGCAGTTCGTTTGGGGGGGCGGCTAATGAAAAACTGTTTTTT.

The chain carries TRBV15 and TRBJ2-7; TRBD1 aligns across 8 bases. The CDR3 spans 14 residues. V was pared by 6 bases and J by 0 bases, with 4 bases of the junction left unmatched. CDR1 and CDR2 (germline): LNHNV, YYDKDF (reference sequence). CDR3 loop: CATSTDRGSYEQYF. CDR3 DNA sequence: TGTGCCACCAGTACCGACAGGGGCTCCTACGAGCAGTACTTC. The full variable domain, with the rest looked up from reference TRBV15 and TRBJ2-7, is DAMVIQNPRYQVTQFGKPVTLSCSQTLNHNVMYWYQQKSSQAPKLLFHYYDKDFNNEADTPDNFQSRRPNTSFCFLDIRSPGLGDTAMYLCATSTDRGSYEQYFGPGTRLTVT.

This clone has more than one count but fewer than ten. The V call is TRBV28, the J call TRBJ2-6; D may be TRBD2 (5 bases). The CDR3 runs to 15 residues. Per germline, CDR1 MDHEN and CDR2 SYDVKM. The ends were cut back, 3 bases at V and 1 base at J, with 7 bases in the middle. The CDR3 sequence: CASSFEGSGANVLTF. The CDR3 DNA reads TGTGCCAGCAGTTTTGAGGGTTCTGGGGCCAACGTCCTGACTTTC.

The V and J genes are TRBV5-1 and TRBJ2-1; D not certain. CDR1 and CDR2 from the germline V gene are SGHRS and YFSETQ. V lost 1 base and J 0 bases, leaving 11 bases between the germline ends. CDR3 length: 16 amino acids. Here the CDR3 DNA reads TGCGCCAGCAGCTTGCGCCCCGCCAGCTCCTACAATGAGCAGTTCTTC. Its translation is CASSLRPASSYNEQFF.

V usage is TRBV6-4 and J usage is TRBJ1-6; 8 bases agree with TRBD1. Germline V CDR1 and CDR2: MRHNA, SNTAGT. The CDR3 sequence is 15 residues long. Trimming took 4 bases from V and 7 from J; bases not matched to a gene: 6. This CDR3 is CASSVGQGQNSPLHF. CDR3 nucleotide sequence: TGTGCCAGCAGTGTCGGACAGGGACAAAATTCACCCCTCCACTTT.

The V call is TRBV6-1, the J call TRBJ2-1, with D perhaps TRBD2 (6 bases). V lost 5 bases and J lost 6, with 14 bases in between. The CDR3 is 14 amino acids. The germline CDR1 and CDR2 sequences are MNHNS and SASEGT. CDR3 bases: TGTGCCAGCAGTTTCCAGGGAGGTAGCAATGAGCAGTTCTTC. It encodes CASSFQGGSNEQFF.

The chain recombines TRBV7-9 with TRBJ2-1, with TRBD1 identical over 8 bases. Germline values: CDR1 SEHNR, CDR2 FQNEAQ (reference sequence). CDR3 size: 15 residues. Trimming at V came to 3 bases and at J to 1 base, leaving 2 bases not matched to a gene. CDR3 nucleotides: TGTGCCAGCAGCTTGGGGACAGGTTCCTACAATGAGCAGTTCTTC. It is translated as CASSLGTGSYNEQFF.

This chain connects TRBV6-5 to TRBJ1-2; D gene uncertain. Trimming removed 6 bases at V and 5 bases at J, with 13 bases between. In germline, CDR1 is MNHEY, CDR2 SVGAGI. This CDR3 spans 13 amino acids. In DNA, the CDR3 is TGTGCCAGCAGGCGGACTGACGAATATGGCTACACCTTC. Amino acids: CASRRTDEYGYTF.

The chain has TRBV4-2 and TRBJ2-6; the D is unclear. In germline, CDR1 is LGHNA, CDR2 YNFKEQ. The CDR3 spans 16 residues. With 0 bases removed from V and 3 bases from J, the gap between germline ends came to 9 bases. Written as DNA, the CDR3 is TGTGCCAGCAGCCAAGATTCAACGCGTGGGGCCAACGTCCTGACTTTC. Amino acid sequence: CASSQDSTRGANVLTF.

The chain couples TRBV29-1 to TRBJ2-7; maybe TRBD2 (5 bases). This CDR3 region has 13 residues. V dropped 4 bases and J dropped 4 bases, with 14 bases sitting between them. Germline values: CDR1 SQVTM, CDR2 ANQGSEA. Here the CDR3 reads CSVAGNARYEQYF. CDR3 nucleotide sequence: TGCAGCGTTGCCGGGAACGCTAGGTACGAGCAGTACTTC.

This sequence joins TRBV7-2 and TRBJ2-2; 9 bases match TRBD2. The germline CDR1 and CDR2 sequences are SGHTA and FQGNSA. The CDR3 loop spans 15 amino acids. The junction had 5 bases not matched to a gene; V was cut back by 5 bases and J by 4 bases. The CDR3 is CASSPLAGLTGELFF. The CDR3 DNA sequence: TGTGCCAGCAGCCCACTAGCGGGCCTCACCGGGGAGCTGTTTTTT.

This clone was counted many times. The sample has other DNA sequences that encode this CDR3 too. V and J are TRBV5-6 and TRBJ1-5; D remains ambiguous. The CDR3 spans 14 residues. With 2 bases removed from V and 6 bases from J, the gap between germline ends came to 12 bases. Per germline, CDR1 SGHDT and CDR2 YYEEEE. The CDR3 DNA follows: TGTGCCAGCAGCTTCCGGGGAGGAGGTCAGCCCCAGCATTTT. The encoded protein is CASSFRGGGQPQHF.

Only a few counts were recorded for this clone. The chain employs TRBV2 and TRBJ1-4; possibly TRBD1 for D (6 bases). Germline values: CDR1 SNHLY, CDR2 FYNNEI. The CDR3 covers 14 residues. Trimming left V 3 bases short and J 3 bases short, with 8 bases between. The CDR3 here is CASSDRGANEKLFF. The DNA for the CDR3 is TGTGCCAGCAGTGACAGGGGAGCTAATGAAAAACTGTTTTTT.

The genes are TRBV7-9 and TRBJ2-7; D is uncertain. From germline, CDR1 is SEHNR and CDR2 FQNEAQ (reference sequence). The V gene lost 2 bases and the J gene lost 7 bases, with 15 bases spanning the gap. The length of the CDR3 is 14 residues. Here the CDR3 reads CASSLSLIEWEQYF. The CDR3 DNA follows: TGTGCCAGCAGCTTAAGTCTCATTGAGTGGGAGCAGTACTTC.

The rearrangement joins TRBV19 to TRBJ1-1; tentative D call: TRBD1 (5 bases). The CDR3 sequence is 14 residues long. Germline V CDR1 and CDR2: LNHDA, SQIVND (reference sequence). V was clipped by 7 bases and J by 1 base, with 13 bases between them. The CDR3 coding sequence is TGTGCCAGTAATCAGGGAACGGGGAACACTGAAGCTTTCTTT. It specifies CASNQGTGNTEAFF.